The T cell receptor beta chain described here comes from a study of shared clonotypes between healthy human individuals. Sequenced by immunoSEQ multiplex PCR; TCRdb stores in-frame clones only, minus some. The sample records under 850,000 clones, roughly 72% being singletons. Germline loops: CDR1 SEHNR, CDR2 FQNEAQ (reference sequence). V was pared by 3 bases and J by 10 bases, with 6 bases of the junction left unmatched. The CDR3 has 14 amino acids. This chain joins TRBV7-9 and TRBJ1-6, with 7 bases matching TRBD1. The sample taken for sequencing was memory CD4+ T cells sorted from blood. Subset here: CD45RA-negative fraction. This sequence was found in a woman aged 25 to 39 in good health. The CDR3 here is CASSFGTEASPLHF. CDR3 in DNA: TGTGCCAGCAGCTTTGGGACAGAGGCCTCACCCCTCCACTTT.